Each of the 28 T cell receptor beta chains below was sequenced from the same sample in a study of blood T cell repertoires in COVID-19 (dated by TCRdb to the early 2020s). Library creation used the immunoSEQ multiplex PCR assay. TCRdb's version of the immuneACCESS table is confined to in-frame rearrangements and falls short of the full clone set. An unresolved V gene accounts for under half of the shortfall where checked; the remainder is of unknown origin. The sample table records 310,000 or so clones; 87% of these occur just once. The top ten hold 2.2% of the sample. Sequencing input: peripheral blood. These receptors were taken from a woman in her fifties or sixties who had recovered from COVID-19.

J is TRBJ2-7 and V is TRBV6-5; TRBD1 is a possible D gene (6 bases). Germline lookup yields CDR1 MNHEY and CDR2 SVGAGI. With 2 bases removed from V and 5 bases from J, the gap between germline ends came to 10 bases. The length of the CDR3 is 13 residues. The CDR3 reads CASSYLGADEQYF. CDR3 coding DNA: TGTGCCAGCAGTTACCTGGGGGCAGACGAGCAGTACTTC.

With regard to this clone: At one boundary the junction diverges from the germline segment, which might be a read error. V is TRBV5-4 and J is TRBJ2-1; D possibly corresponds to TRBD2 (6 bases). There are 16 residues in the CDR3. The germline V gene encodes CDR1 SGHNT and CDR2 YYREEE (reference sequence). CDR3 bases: TGTGCCAGCCGCTTCGGGGCGGGACTCCAGGGCGATGAGCAGTTCTTC. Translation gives CASRFGAGLQGDEQFF.

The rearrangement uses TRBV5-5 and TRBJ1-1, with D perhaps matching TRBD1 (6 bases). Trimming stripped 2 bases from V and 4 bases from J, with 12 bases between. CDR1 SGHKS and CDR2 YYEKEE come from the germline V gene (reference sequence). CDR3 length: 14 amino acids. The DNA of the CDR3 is TGTGCCAGCAGCTTCCCAGGGGAGGGCACTGAAGCTTTCTTT. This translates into CASSFPGEGTEAFF.

In DNA form, the CDR3 reads TGCGCCAGCAGCCGGGAAGGGACAGGGAACCACGAGCAGTACTTC. It translates to CASSREGTGNHEQYF. This chain connects TRBV5-1 to TRBJ2-7; 9 bases are shared with TRBD1. CDR1 and CDR2 from the germline V gene are SGHRS and YFSETQ. The CDR3 runs to 15 residues. V was pared by 4 bases and J by 5 bases, with 10 bases of the junction left unmatched. The full variable domain, with the rest looked up from reference TRBV5-1 and TRBJ2-7, is KAGVTQTPRYLIKTRGQQVTLSCSPISGHRSVSWYQQTPGQGLQFLFEYFSETQRNKGNFPGRFSGRQFSNSRSEMNVSTLELGDSALYLCASSREGTGNHEQYFGPGTRLTVT.

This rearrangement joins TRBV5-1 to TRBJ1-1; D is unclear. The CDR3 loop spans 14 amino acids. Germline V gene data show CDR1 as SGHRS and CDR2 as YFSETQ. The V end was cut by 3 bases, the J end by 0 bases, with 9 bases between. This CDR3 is CASSSGFMNTEAFF. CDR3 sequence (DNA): TGCGCCAGCAGCTCGGGGTTTATGAACACTGAAGCTTTCTTT.

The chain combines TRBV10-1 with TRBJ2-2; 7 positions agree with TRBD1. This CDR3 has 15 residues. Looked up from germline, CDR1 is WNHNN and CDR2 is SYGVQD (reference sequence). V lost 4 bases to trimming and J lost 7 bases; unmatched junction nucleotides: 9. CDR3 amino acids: CASSAPDRAIGELFF. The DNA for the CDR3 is TGCGCCAGCAGTGCCCCCGACAGGGCTATCGGGGAGCTGTTTTTT.

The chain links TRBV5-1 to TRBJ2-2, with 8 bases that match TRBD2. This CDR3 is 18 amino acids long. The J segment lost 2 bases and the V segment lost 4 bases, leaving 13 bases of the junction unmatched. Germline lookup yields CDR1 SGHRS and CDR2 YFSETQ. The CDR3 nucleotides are TGCGCCAGCAGCCAGAAAAGCGGGGGATACCCTAACACCGGGGAGCTGTTTTTT. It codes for CASSQKSGGYPNTGELFF. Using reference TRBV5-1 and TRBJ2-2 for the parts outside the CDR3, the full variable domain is KAGVTQTPRYLIKTRGQQVTLSCSPISGHRSVSWYQQTPGQGLQFLFEYFSETQRNKGNFPGRFSGRQFSNSRSEMNVSTLELGDSALYLCASSQKSGGYPNTGELFFGEGSRLTVL.

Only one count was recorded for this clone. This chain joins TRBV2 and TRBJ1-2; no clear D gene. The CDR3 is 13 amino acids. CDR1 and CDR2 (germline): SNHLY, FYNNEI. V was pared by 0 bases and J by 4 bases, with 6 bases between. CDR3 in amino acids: CASSEADSYGYTF. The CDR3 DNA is TGTGCCAGCAGTGAAGCGGACTCCTATGGCTACACCTTC.

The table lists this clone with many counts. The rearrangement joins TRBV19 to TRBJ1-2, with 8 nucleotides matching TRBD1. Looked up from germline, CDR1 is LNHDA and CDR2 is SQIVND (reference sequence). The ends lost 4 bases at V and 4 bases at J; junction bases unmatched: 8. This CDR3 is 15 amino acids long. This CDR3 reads CASSTQTGALYGYTF. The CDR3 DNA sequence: TGTGCCAGTAGTACCCAGACAGGGGCCCTCTATGGCTACACCTTC.

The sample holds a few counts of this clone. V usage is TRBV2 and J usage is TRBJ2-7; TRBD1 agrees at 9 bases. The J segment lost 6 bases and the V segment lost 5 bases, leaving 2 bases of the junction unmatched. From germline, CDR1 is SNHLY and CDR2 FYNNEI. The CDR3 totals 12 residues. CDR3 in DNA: TGTGCCAGCAGTAAGACAGGGGGCGAGCAGTACTTC. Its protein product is CASSKTGGEQYF.

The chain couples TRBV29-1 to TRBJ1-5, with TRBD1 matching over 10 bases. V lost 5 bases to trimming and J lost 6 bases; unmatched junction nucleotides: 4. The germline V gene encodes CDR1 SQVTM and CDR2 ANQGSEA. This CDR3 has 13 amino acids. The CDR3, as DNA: TGCAGCGTTACCGGACAGGGGGGTCAGCCCCAGCATTTT. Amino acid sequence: CSVTGQGGQPQHF.

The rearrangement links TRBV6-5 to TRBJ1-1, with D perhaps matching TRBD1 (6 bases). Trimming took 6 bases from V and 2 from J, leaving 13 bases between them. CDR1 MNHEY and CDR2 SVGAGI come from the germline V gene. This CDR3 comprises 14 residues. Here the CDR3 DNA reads TGTGCCAGCAGCTACGGGACACTTAACACTGAAGCTTTCTTT. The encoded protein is CASSYGTLNTEAFF.

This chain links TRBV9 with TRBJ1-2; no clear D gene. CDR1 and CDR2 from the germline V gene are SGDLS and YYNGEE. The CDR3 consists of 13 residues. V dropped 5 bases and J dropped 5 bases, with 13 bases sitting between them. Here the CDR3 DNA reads TGTGCCAGCAGTCCCCTGACCGGGTATGGCTACACCTTC. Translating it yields CASSPLTGYGYTF.

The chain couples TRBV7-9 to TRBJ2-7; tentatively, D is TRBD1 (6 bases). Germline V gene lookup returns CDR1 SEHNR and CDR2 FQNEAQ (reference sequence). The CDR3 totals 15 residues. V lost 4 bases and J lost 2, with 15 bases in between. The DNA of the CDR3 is TGTGCCAGCAGCTCTTGGACAGAAACCCCCTACGAGCAGTACTTC. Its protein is CASSSWTETPYEQYF.

The CDR3 bases are TGTGCCAGCACTCTCGGGGGGATTCCCTACAATGAGCAGTTCTTC. Amino acids: CASTLGGIPYNEQFF. This chain links TRBV7-9 with TRBJ2-1, with 7 bases lining up with TRBD2. V lost 7 bases and J lost 2; bases outside the gene matches: 8. CDR3 length: 15 amino acids. Germline loops: CDR1 SEHNR, CDR2 FQNEAQ (reference sequence).

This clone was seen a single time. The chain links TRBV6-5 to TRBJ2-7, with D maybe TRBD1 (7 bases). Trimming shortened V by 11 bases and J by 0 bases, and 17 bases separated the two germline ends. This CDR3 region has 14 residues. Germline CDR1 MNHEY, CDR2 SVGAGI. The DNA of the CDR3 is TGTGCCGCGTCAGGGGGGCTTAGCTCCTACGAGCAGTACTTC. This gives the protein CAASGGLSSYEQYF.

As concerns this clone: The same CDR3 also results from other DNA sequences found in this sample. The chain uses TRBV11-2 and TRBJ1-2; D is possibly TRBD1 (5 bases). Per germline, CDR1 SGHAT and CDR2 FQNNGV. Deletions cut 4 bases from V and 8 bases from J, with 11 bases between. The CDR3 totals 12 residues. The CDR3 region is CASSWGGDGYTF. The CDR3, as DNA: TGTGCCAGCAGCTGGGGCGGGGACGGCTACACCTTC.

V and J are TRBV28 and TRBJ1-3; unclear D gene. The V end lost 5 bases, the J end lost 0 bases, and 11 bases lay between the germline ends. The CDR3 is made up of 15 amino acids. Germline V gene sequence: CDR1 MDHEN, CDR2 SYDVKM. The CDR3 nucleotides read TGTGCCAGCAGTGCACATTCCAGCTCTGGAAACACCATATATTTT. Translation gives CASSAHSSSGNTIYF.

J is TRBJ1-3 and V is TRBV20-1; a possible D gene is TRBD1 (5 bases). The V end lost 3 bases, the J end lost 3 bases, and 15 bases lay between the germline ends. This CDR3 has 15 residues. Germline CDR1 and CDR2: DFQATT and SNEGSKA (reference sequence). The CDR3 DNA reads TGCAGTGCTAGTGGAGGCAGGGTGGGTGGAAACACCATATATTTT. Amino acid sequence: CSASGGRVGGNTIYF.

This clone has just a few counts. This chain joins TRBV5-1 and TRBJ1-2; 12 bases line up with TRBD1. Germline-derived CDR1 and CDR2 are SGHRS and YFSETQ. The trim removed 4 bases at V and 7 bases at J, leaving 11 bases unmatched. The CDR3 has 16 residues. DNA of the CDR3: TGCGCCAGCAGCGTGGCACTGGGACAGGGGGCCGGTGGCTACACCTTC. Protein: CASSVALGQGAGGYTF.

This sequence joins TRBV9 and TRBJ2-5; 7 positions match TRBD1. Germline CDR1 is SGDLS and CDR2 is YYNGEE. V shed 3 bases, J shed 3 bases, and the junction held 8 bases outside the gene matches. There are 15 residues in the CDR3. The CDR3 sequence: CASSAQQGPKETQYF. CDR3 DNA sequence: TGTGCCAGCAGCGCACAACAGGGGCCAAAAGAGACCCAGTACTTC.

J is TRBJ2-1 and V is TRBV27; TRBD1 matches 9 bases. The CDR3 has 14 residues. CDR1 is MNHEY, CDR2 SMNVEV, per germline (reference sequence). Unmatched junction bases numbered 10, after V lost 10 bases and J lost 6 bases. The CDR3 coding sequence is TGTGCCACCACCGGGACAGGGTACCGCAATGAGCAGTTCTTC. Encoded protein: CATTGTGYRNEQFF.

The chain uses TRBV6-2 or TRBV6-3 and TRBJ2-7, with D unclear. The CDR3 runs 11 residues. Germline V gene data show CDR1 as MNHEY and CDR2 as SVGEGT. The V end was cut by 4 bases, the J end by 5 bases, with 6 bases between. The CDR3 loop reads CASSFLNEQYF. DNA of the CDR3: TGTGCCAGCAGTTTTCTTAACGAGCAGTACTTC.

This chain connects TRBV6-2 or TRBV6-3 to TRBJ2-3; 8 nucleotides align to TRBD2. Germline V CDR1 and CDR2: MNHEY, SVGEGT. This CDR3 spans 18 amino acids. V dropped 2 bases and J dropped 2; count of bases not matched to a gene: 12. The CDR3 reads CASSYGQGIAGYTDTQYF. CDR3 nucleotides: TGTGCCAGCAGTTACGGGCAGGGAATAGCGGGGTACACAGATACGCAGTATTTT.

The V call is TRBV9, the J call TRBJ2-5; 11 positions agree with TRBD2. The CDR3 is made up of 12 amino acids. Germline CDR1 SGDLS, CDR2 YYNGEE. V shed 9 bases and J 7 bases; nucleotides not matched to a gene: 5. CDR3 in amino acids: CATSGTSGTQYF. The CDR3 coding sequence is TGTGCCACCTCTGGGACTAGCGGGACCCAGTACTTC.

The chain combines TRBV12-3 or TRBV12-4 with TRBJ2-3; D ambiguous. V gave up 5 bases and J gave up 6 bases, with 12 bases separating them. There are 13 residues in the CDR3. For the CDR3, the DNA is TGTGCCAGCAGTCCCGGGTCCCGGGATACGCAGTATTTT. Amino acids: CASSPGSRDTQYF.

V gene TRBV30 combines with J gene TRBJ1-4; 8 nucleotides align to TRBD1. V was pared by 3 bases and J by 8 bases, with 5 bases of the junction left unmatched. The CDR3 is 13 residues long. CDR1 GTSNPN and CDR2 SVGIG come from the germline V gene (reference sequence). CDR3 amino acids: CAWRGTGGEKLFF. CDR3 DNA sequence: TGTGCCTGGAGAGGGACAGGCGGGGAAAAACTGTTTTTT.

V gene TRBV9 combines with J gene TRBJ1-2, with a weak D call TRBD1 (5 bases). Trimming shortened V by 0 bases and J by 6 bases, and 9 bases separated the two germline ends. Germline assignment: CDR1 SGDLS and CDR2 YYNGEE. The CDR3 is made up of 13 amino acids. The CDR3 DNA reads TGTGCCAGCAGCGTAGGGCCGGGGGATGGCTACACCTTC. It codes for CASSVGPGDGYTF.